The 22 T cell receptor beta chains reported below all come from one sample, sequenced in a study of long-term antiretroviral therapy in people with HIV (dated by TCRdb to the early 2020s). The immunoSEQ hsTCRB v3.0 assay was used at survey level resolution to sequence the TRB variable region. TCRdb limited this immuneACCESS table to in-frame rearrangements with V and J called. A share of clones is missing; checked studies link under half to unresolved V genes, and the rest is unexplained. This sample has roughly 28,000 clones in its table, and about nine tenths of those were observed once. Of the sample, around 4.2% falls within the top ten clones. The input for sequencing was unsorted PBMCs, taken 3.1 years after starting antiretroviral therapy. The receptors derive from a man younger than 35 with HIV.

This sequence joins TRBV7-8 and TRBJ1-2; D remains unclear. V lost 3 bases to trimming and J lost 5 bases, with 10 bases between them. CDR1 SGHVS and CDR2 FQNEAQ come from the germline V gene. The CDR3 is 13 residues long. Here the CDR3 DNA reads TGTGCCAGCAGCTTCGAGGAGGGTTATGGCTACACCTTC. Protein sequence: CASSFEEGYGYTF.

CDR3 protein: CASSSSGVGYEQYF. As DNA, the CDR3 is TGTGCCAGCAGTTCTAGCGGCGTTGGCTACGAGCAGTACTTC. The rearrangement links TRBV11-2 to TRBJ2-7, with TRBD2 matching 7 bases. The length of the CDR3 is 14 residues. The V gene end was trimmed by 6 bases and the J gene end by 3 bases; junction bases not matched to a gene: 8. CDR1 is SGHAT and CDR2 is FQNNGV in the germline V gene.

The chain links TRBV27 to TRBJ1-5, with 11 nucleotides matching TRBD1. Germline V gives CDR1 MNHEY, CDR2 SMNVEV (reference sequence). The CDR3 runs 15 residues. V lost 6 bases and J lost 4; bases outside the gene matches: 5. The chain's CDR3 is CASRPGTGGNQPQHF. The CDR3 DNA reads TGTGCCAGCAGGCCCGGGACAGGGGGAAATCAGCCCCAGCATTTT.

The chain links TRBV6-1 to TRBJ1-6; D gene unclear. V lost 4 bases to trimming and J lost 7 bases, with 14 bases between them. The CDR3 is 15 amino acids. Germline values: CDR1 MNHNS, CDR2 SASEGT. CDR3 in amino acids: CASSAESDRNSPLHF. The CDR3 DNA is TGTGCCAGCAGTGCCGAATCGGATAGGAATTCACCCCTCCACTTT.

The chain carries TRBV7-2 and TRBJ2-1, with D hard to call. Germline loops: CDR1 SGHTA, CDR2 FQGNSA. The CDR3 spans 13 residues. V was pared by 6 bases and J by 7 bases, with 13 bases between. Here the CDR3 reads CASRLSPDNEQFF. The CDR3 nucleotides are TGTGCCAGCAGACTTTCACCCGATAATGAGCAGTTCTTC.

The chain recombines TRBV10-1 with TRBJ1-3; a possible D gene is TRBD1 (5 bases). Trimming took off 1 base at V and 0 bases at J, with 10 bases between the two ends. The CDR3 runs to 16 residues. The germline CDR1 and CDR2 sequences are WNHNN and SYGVQD (reference sequence). CDR3 coding DNA: TGCGCCAGCAGTGAGTTTGGTAGGGGCTCTGGAAACACCATATATTTT. This translates into CASSEFGRGSGNTIYF.

This chain uses TRBV9 with TRBJ1-1; 10 nucleotides agree with TRBD1. The length of the CDR3 is 14 residues. CDR1 SGDLS and CDR2 YYNGEE come from the germline V gene. Trimming took 5 bases from V and 6 from J; bases not matched to a gene: 7. CDR3 DNA sequence: TGTGCCAGCAGTAAGGGACAGGGGCTCCCTGAAGCTTTCTTT. It translates to CASSKGQGLPEAFF. Drawing the rest from reference TRBV9 and TRBJ1-1, the complete variable domain is DSGVTQTPKHLITATGQRVTLRCSPRSGDLSVYWYQQSLDQGLQFLIQYYNGEERAKGNILERFSAQQFPDLHSELNLSSLELGDSALYFCASSKGQGLPEAFFGQGTRLTVV.

The rearrangement joins TRBV6-5 to TRBJ1-5; no definite D call. V was clipped by 0 bases and J by 6 bases, with 12 bases between them. The CDR3 runs to 15 residues. The germline CDR1 and CDR2 sequences are MNHEY and SVGAGI. CDR3 DNA sequence: TGTGCCAGCAGTTACTCGGGGAGGTTCGGTCAGCCCCAGCATTTT. Its translation is CASSYSGRFGQPQHF.

Only one count was recorded for this clone. The rearrangement uses TRBV19 and TRBJ1-1; TRBD1 is a possible D gene (5 bases). From germline, CDR1 is LNHDA and CDR2 SQIVND (reference sequence). This CDR3 is 16 amino acids long. V lost 5 bases and J lost 3, with 19 bases in between. CDR3 region: CASSSAGKGVDTEAFF. CDR3 bases: TGTGCCAGTAGTTCGGCAGGGAAGGGTGTGGACACTGAAGCTTTCTTT. The full variable domain, in which reference TRBV19 and TRBJ1-1 provide the parts outside the CDR3, is DGGITQSPKYLFRKEGQNVTLSCEQNLNHDAMYWYRQDPGQGLRLIYYSQIVNDFQKGDIAEGYSVSREKKESFPLTVTSAQKNPTAFYLCASSSAGKGVDTEAFFGQGTRLTVV.

The chain has TRBV9 and TRBJ2-7; D uncertain. From germline, CDR1 is SGDLS and CDR2 YYNGEE. The CDR3 is made up of 14 amino acids. Trimming took off 0 bases at V and 7 bases at J, with 14 bases between the two ends. The chain's CDR3 is CASSVGSLRGEQYF. For the CDR3, the DNA is TGTGCCAGCAGCGTAGGATCCCTTAGAGGAGAGCAGTACTTC.

V and J are TRBV9 and TRBJ2-7; unclear D gene. The CDR3 runs 13 residues. The germline V gene has CDR1 SGDLS and CDR2 YYNGEE. V was pared by 4 bases and J by 2 bases, with 10 bases between. The CDR3: CASSTEGPYEQYF. Here the CDR3 DNA reads TGTGCCAGCAGCACGGAAGGACCCTACGAGCAGTACTTC.

The CDR3 region has the DNA TGTGCCAGTAGTCGGACGAACAATGAGCAGTTCTTC. Its translation: CASSRTNNEQFF. This rearrangement joins TRBV19 to TRBJ2-1; D not resolved. V shed 5 bases and J shed 5 bases, with 7 bases lying between them. Germline V CDR1 and CDR2: LNHDA, SQIVND (reference sequence). CDR3 size: 12 residues.

This clone was observed a single time. The rearrangement links TRBV2 to TRBJ2-3; possible D gene TRBD1, 5 bases. This CDR3 has 12 amino acids. Germline CDR1 reads SNHLY; CDR2 reads FYNNEI. Trimming pared 6 bases from V and 4 bases from J, leaving 8 bases between. CDR3 sequence: CASRGLADTQYF. Here the CDR3 DNA reads TGTGCCAGCAGGGGGCTCGCAGATACGCAGTATTTT.

The J gene is TRBJ1-1, the V gene TRBV5-4; D is uncertain. Trimming took off 7 bases at V and 1 base at J, with 8 bases between the two ends. CDR3 size: 12 residues. Germline CDR1 SGHNT, CDR2 YYREEE (reference sequence). This CDR3 is CASGQPNTEAFF. CDR3 bases: TGTGCCAGCGGGCAGCCGAACACTGAAGCTTTCTTT.

J is TRBJ1-1 and V is TRBV7-9, with D tentatively TRBD1 (6 bases). This CDR3 is built from 14 residues. Germline values: CDR1 SEHNR, CDR2 FQNEAQ (reference sequence). V dropped 3 bases and J dropped 1 base, with 9 bases sitting between them. CDR3 residues: CASSFGGQNTEAFF. CDR3 coding DNA: TGTGCCAGCAGCTTTGGGGGCCAGAACACTGAAGCTTTCTTT.

The J gene is TRBJ1-4, the V gene TRBV15; D ambiguous. V was pared by 0 bases and J by 10 bases, with 6 bases between. Germline V lookup: CDR1 LNHNV, CDR2 YYDKDF (reference sequence). CDR3 size: 12 residues. The CDR3 spells CATSREGPKLFF. CDR3 bases: TGTGCCACCAGCAGAGAAGGCCCAAAACTGTTTTTT. Drawing the rest from reference TRBV15 and TRBJ1-4, the complete variable domain is DAMVIQNPRYQVTQFGKPVTLSCSQTLNHNVMYWYQQKSSQAPKLLFHYYDKDFNNEADTPDNFQSRRPNTSFCFLDIRSPGLGDTAMYLCATSREGPKLFFGSGTQLSVL.

On this clone itself: One end of the junction is discordant with germline, which a read error may explain. The chain couples TRBV4-3 to TRBJ2-1; D might be TRBD2 (6 bases). Germline V gene data show CDR1 as LGHNA and CDR2 as YSLEER. This CDR3 is built from 13 residues. This CDR3 reads CASSQVDPGLRVF. The CDR3 DNA reads as TGCGCCAGCAGCCAAGTAGACCCGGGACTTAGGGTCTTC.

The chain combines TRBV2 with TRBJ2-2; TRBD2 agrees at 7 bases. V was pared by 3 bases and J by 5 bases, with 9 bases of the junction left unmatched. The CDR3 contains 16 residues. Germline CDR1 SNHLY, CDR2 FYNNEI. This CDR3 is CASSESTSAATGELFF. The CDR3, as DNA: TGTGCCAGCAGTGAGAGTACTAGCGCCGCAACCGGGGAGCTGTTTTTT.

V and J are TRBV19 and TRBJ1-4; no clear D gene. V dropped 0 bases and J dropped 5 bases, with 7 bases sitting between them. The CDR3 sequence is 14 residues long. The germline gives CDR1 LNHDA, CDR2 SQIVND (reference sequence). The CDR3 DNA follows: TGTGCCAGTAGTATAGAGTGGGCGAATGAAAAACTGTTTTTT. This codes for CASSIEWANEKLFF.

CDR3 sequence reads: CASSPLGEHPRGYTF. The CDR3 coding sequence is TGTGCCAGCAGCCCGCTGGGGGAACACCCCAGAGGATACACCTTC. This chain connects TRBV4-2 to TRBJ1-2; tentative D call: TRBD1 (5 bases). Germline V gives CDR1 LGHNA, CDR2 YNFKEQ. The CDR3 has 15 amino acids. V lost 4 bases, J lost 11 bases, and 23 bases lay in between.

In regard to this clone: The sample carries other DNA sequences with the same CDR3. This rearrangement joins TRBV9 to TRBJ2-1; D uncertain. The CDR3 extends over 13 amino acids. V shed 4 bases and J shed 2 bases, with 7 bases lying between them. Germline V gene lookup returns CDR1 SGDLS and CDR2 YYNGEE. This CDR3 is CASSPGPYNEQFF. CDR3 DNA sequence: TGTGCCAGCAGCCCTGGGCCCTACAATGAGCAGTTCTTC.

This clone has a single count. The V call is TRBV6-1, the J call TRBJ2-3, with D perhaps TRBD1 or TRBD2 (5 bases each). The CDR3 sequence is 16 residues long. Trimming took off 2 bases at V and 8 bases at J, with 20 bases between the two ends. CDR1 and CDR2 (germline): MNHNS, SASEGT. CDR3 amino acids: CASSERATGPIGTQYF. CDR3 DNA: TGTGCCAGCAGTGAAAGGGCGACGGGACCAATCGGTACGCAGTATTTT.